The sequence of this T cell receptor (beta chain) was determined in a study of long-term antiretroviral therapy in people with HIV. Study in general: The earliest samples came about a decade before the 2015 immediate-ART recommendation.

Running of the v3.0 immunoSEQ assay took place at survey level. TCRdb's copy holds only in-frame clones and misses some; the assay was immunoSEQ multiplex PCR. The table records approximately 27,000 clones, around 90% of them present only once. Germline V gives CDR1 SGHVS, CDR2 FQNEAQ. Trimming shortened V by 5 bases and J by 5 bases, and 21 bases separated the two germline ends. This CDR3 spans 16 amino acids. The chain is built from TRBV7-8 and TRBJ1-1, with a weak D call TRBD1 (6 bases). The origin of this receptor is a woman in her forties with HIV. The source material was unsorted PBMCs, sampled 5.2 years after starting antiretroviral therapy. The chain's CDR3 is CASSPLGAGLLTEAFF. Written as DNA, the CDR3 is TGTGCCAGCAGCCCCTTGGGGGCAGGGCTGTTGACTGAAGCTTTCTTT.